Below are 22 T cell receptor beta chains sequenced from a single sample in a study of tumor-infiltrating lymphocytes in primary liver carcinoma. Reverse transcription of approximately 520 ng total RNA with a constant-region primer produced TCR beta cDNA. TCR beta libraries came from three nested multiplex PCR rounds using slightly modified ARM-PCR. The first two PCR rounds used TRBV1-TRBV30 forward primers with a C-beta reverse primer, nine to ten cycles each. TCRdb redid the calling of the multiplex PCR reads with MiXCR, one entry per CDR3 protein. The table has around 120,000 distinct CDR3 sequences, approximately 68% seen once; the top ten hold 7.5% to 10%. The approximately 17-32 mg bulk tissue piece was not sorted before simultaneous RNA and DNA extraction. Material for sequencing was tumor-adjacent normal liver tissue. All receptors come from a woman aged 55-75 years with primary liver carcinoma and hepatitis B virus infection.

As concerns this clonotype: This could be a read error, since a much larger clone is one nucleotide away. The chain combines TRBV21-1 with TRBJ2-1; the table's D call, TRBD1, was not checked against the DNA. TRBV21-1 is described as a pseudogene. The CDR3 loop spans 19 amino acids. In nucleotides, the CDR3 is TGTGCCAGCACCCCGAAGGGGCAGGACCGGGACGGGACGTACAATGAGCAGCTCTTC. It codes for CASTPKGQDRDGTYNEQLF.

The chain employs TRBV11-2 and TRBJ2-7; a possible D gene is TRBD2 (6 bases). CDR3 size: 15 residues. V was pared by 3 bases and J by 4 bases, with 16 bases between. CDR1 SGHAT and CDR2 FQNNGV come from the germline V gene. CDR3 in amino acids: CASSFRRGTSYEQYF. CDR3 nucleotide sequence: TGTGCCAGCAGCTTTAGGCGGGGAACCTCTTACGAGCAGTACTTC.

The chain employs TRBV4-2 and TRBJ2-5; 9 bases are a match to TRBD1. J lost 3 bases, V lost 1 base, and 15 bases had no gene match. Germline CDR1 and CDR2: LGHNA and YNFKEQ. The CDR3 runs 19 residues. The CDR3: CASSQGGTGIQPGEETQYF. CDR3 sequence (DNA): TGTGCCAGCAGCCAAGGAGGGACAGGGATCCAACCTGGGGAAGAGACCCAGTACTTC.

A remark on this clonotype: An end of the junction does not agree with germline; a read error may underlie this. The rearrangement uses TRBV11-2 and TRBJ2-5, with D possibly being TRBD1 (6 bases). The CDR3 loop spans 13 amino acids. Germline V gene data show CDR1 as SGHAT and CDR2 as FQNNGV. The CDR3 protein is CASSVPGVETQYF. CDR3 in DNA: TGCGCCAGCAGCGTTCCAGGGGTAGAGACCCAGTACTTC.

Remarks on this clonotype: A junction end diverges from the germline sequence, so it may reflect a read error. The chain links TRBV6-6 to TRBJ2-1; maybe TRBD2 (5 bases). This CDR3 has 15 amino acids. Germline V gene sequence: CDR1 MNHNY, CDR2 SVGAGI (reference sequence). The CDR3 bases are TGTCCCAGCAGTACGGGGTTTACGTCCTACAATGAGCAGTTCTTC. Protein: CPSSTGFTSYNEQFF.

As regards this clonotype: At one of its ends the junction is not consistent with the germline gene, which may arise from a read error. V is TRBV5-5 and J is TRBJ1-5; TRBD1 might be the D (6 bases). The CDR3 contains 15 residues. Germline CDR1 is SGHKS and CDR2 is YYEKEE (reference sequence). The CDR3 here is CASSLVSGGNQSQHF. In DNA, the CDR3 is TGTGCCAGCAGCCTGGTCAGTGGGGGCAATCAGTCCCAGCATTTT. Complete variable domain (other parts from reference TRBV5-5 and TRBJ1-5): DAGVTQSPTHLIKTRGQQVTLRCSPISGHKSVSWYQQVLGQGPQFIFQYYEKEERGRGNFPDRFSARQFPNYSSELNVNALLLGDSALYLCASSLVSGGNQSQHFGDGTRLSIL.

Concerning this clonotype itself: As the CDR3 is not closed by the conserved phenylalanine or tryptophan, this likely results from a read error. This chain joins TRBV5-4 and TRBJ2-7; D may be TRBD1 (7 bases). The germline V gene encodes CDR1 SGHNT and CDR2 YYREEE (reference sequence). This CDR3 is 14 amino acids long. This CDR3 reads CTSSLGAGGYEQYI. As DNA, the CDR3 is TGTACCAGCAGCTTGGGGGCAGGGGGGTACGAGCAGTACATC.

As concerns this clonotype: The CDR3 does not close with the conserved phenylalanine or tryptophan, likely indicating a read error. V is TRBV7-9 and J is TRBJ2-7; a weak D match, TRBD1 (6 bases). Germline CDR1 and CDR2: SEHNR and FQNEAQ (reference sequence). The CDR3 length is 14 residues. Between the trimmed V and J ends, which lost 6 bases and 7 bases, there was a span of 19 bases. CDR3: CASSLAGIGGEQYY. The CDR3, as DNA: TGTGCCAGCAGTCTCGCTGGGATAGGGGGAGAGCAGTACTAC.

This chain joins TRBV6-5 and TRBJ2-7; D is perhaps TRBD2 (5 bases). Between the trimmed V and J ends, which lost 0 bases and 2 bases, there was a span of 11 bases. The CDR3 runs 15 residues. Germline V gene sequence: CDR1 MNHEY, CDR2 SVGAGI. Here the CDR3 DNA reads TGTGCCAGCAGTTACTCTAGCGACTGGACCTACGAGCAGTACTTC. This sequence encodes CASSYSSDWTYEQYF.

This clonotype was counted at least ten times. This chain uses TRBV13 with TRBJ2-4; a possible D gene is TRBD1 (6 bases). Between the trimmed V and J ends, which lost 5 bases and 1 base, there was a span of 15 bases. Germline V gene data show CDR1 as PRHDT and CDR2 as FYEKMQ (reference sequence). This CDR3 contains 16 residues. The CDR3 reads CASSNTGQGAKNIQYF. The CDR3 region has the DNA TGTGCCAGCAGCAATACAGGGCAGGGGGCCAAAAACATTCAGTACTTC.

As regards this clonotype: The junction does not match germline at one end; this may be a read error. The J gene is TRBJ2-1, the V gene TRBV11-2, with TRBD2 identical over 7 bases. The CDR3 runs to 15 residues. Germline V gene sequence: CDR1 SGHAT, CDR2 FQNNGV. CDR3 sequence reads: CPSNLGGLVFHEQFF. CDR3 nucleotide sequence: TGTCCCAGCAACTTAGGTGGACTAGTCTTCCATGAGCAGTTCTTC.

Remarks on this clonotype: A much more abundant neighbour one base away suggests this may be a read error. The chain carries TRBV5-1 and TRBJ2-2; 12 nucleotides line up with TRBD2. The CDR3 loop spans 18 amino acids. CDR1 and CDR2 from the germline V gene are SGHRS and YFSETQ. CDR3 sequence: CARSSTSGRTGNTGELFF. The CDR3 DNA is TGCGCCAGGAGCTCCACTAGCGGGAGGACGGGAAACACCGGGGAGCTGTTTTTT.

Concerning this clonotype: One base away lies a much larger clone, so this may be a sequencing read error. J is TRBJ2-1 and V is TRBV7-9; D remains ambiguous. V was clipped by 5 bases and J by 9 bases, with 17 bases between them. The CDR3 sequence is 14 residues long. From germline, CDR1 is SEHNR and CDR2 FQNEAQ (reference sequence). For the CDR3, the DNA is TGTGCCAGCAGCCCCGCGATCGACACGGGTGAGCAGTTCTTC. It codes for CASSPAIDTGEQFF.

As to this clonotype: An end of the junction differs from the germline gene, which may be a read error. The rearrangement joins TRBV6-5 to TRBJ2-1, with TRBD2 identical over 9 bases. Per germline, CDR1 MNHEY and CDR2 SVGAGI. The CDR3 consists of 17 residues. CDR3 in amino acids: CASVGSGRGSSYNGQSF. The DNA for the CDR3 is TGTGCCAGCGTTGGTAGCGGGAGAGGAAGCTCCTACAATGGGCAGTCCTTC.

As DNA, the CDR3 is TGCGCCAGCAGCTCCGGATTAGCAGGGGATACCCAGTACTTC. Its protein is CASSSGLAGDTQYF. This chain links TRBV5-1 with TRBJ2-5; tentatively, D is TRBD1 (6 bases). This CDR3 has 14 residues. Deletions cut 3 bases from V and 8 bases from J, with 17 bases between. Germline assignment: CDR1 SGHRS and CDR2 YFSETQ.

Points on this clonotype: The conserved phenylalanine or tryptophan normally closing the CDR3 is absent here, so this likely arose from a read error. CDR3: CASSLCDGNTGELFI. The CDR3 DNA reads TGTGCCAGCAGCTTGTGTGATGGGAACACCGGGGAGCTGTTTATT. The chain employs TRBV7-9 and TRBJ2-2; D unresolved. The CDR3 length is 15 residues. CDR1 is SEHNR and CDR2 is FQNEAQ in the germline V gene (reference sequence). Trimming cost V 3 bases and J 1 base, with 9 bases left between them.

V is TRBV28 and J is TRBJ2-3; 9 bases line up with TRBD2. The CDR3 spans 18 residues. Losses at the gene ends were 6 bases for V and 6 bases for J; bases not matched to a gene: 19. The germline gives CDR1 MDHEN, CDR2 SYDVKM. CDR3 loop: CASSRRASGKGWHDTQYF. The CDR3, as DNA: TGTGCCAGCAGCCGGAGGGCTAGCGGGAAGGGGTGGCATGATACGCAGTATTTT.

In the case of this clonotype: A clone one base away is much larger, so this may be a read error. This chain connects TRBV7-9 to TRBJ1-1, with D uncertain. Looked up from germline, CDR1 is SEHNR and CDR2 is FQNEAQ (reference sequence). The CDR3 runs to 14 residues. CDR3 sequence reads: CASSGVTVNSEAFF. The CDR3 DNA is TGTGCCAGCAGCGGGGTAACAGTGAACAGTGAAGCTTTCTTT.

The chain combines TRBV20-1 with TRBJ2-7; TRBD2 matches 9 bases. CDR3 length: 12 amino acids. The germline CDR1 and CDR2 sequences are DFQATT and SNEGSKA (reference sequence). The junction had 4 bases not matched to a gene; V was cut back by 4 bases and J by 6 bases. This CDR3 reads CSATSGIPEQYF. The CDR3 nucleotides read TGCAGTGCTACTAGCGGGATCCCCGAGCAGTACTTC.

Remarks on this clonotype: A much larger clone lies a single base off, so this may be a read error. The V gene is TRBV5-1, the J gene TRBJ2-4; TRBD2 agrees at 11 bases. The germline gives CDR1 SGHRS, CDR2 YFSETQ. This CDR3 contains 14 residues. CDR3 in amino acids: CASSRGTSGNIRYF. CDR3 bases: TGCGCCAGCAGCCGGGGGACTAGCGGAAACATTCGGTACTTC.

This clonotype was counted only a few times. The chain carries TRBV11-3 and TRBJ1-5; D possibly uses TRBD1 or TRBD2 (5 bases each). The J call may be faulty, since TRBJ2-3 better matches the DNA end. The CDR3 has 15 amino acids. Germline V gives CDR1 SGHNT, CDR2 YENEEA. CDR3 region: CASSLDLGVAQPQYF. The CDR3 DNA is TGTGCCAGCAGCTTAGATCTGGGGGTGGCTCAGCCCCAGTATTTT.

This rearrangement joins TRBV7-9 to TRBJ2-4; tentatively, D is TRBD2 (6 bases). The V gene's germline CDR1 is SEHNR and CDR2 FQNEAQ (reference sequence). Trimming shortened V by 5 bases and J by 9 bases, and 11 bases separated the two germline ends. The CDR3 extends over 12 amino acids. The CDR3 sequence is CASSPQEGIQYF. DNA for the CDR3: TGTGCCAGCAGCCCCCAGGAGGGCATTCAGTACTTC.